The 6 T cell receptor beta chains listed next were all sequenced from one sample in a study of blood T cell repertoires in COVID-19. Sequencing was performed with immunoSEQ multiplex PCR; in TCRdb, only in-frame clones are kept and a portion is missing. This table holds approximately 250,000 clones, roughly 88% found once. Sequenced material: peripheral blood. These receptors all stem from a man between 40 and 49 years old who had recovered from COVID-19.

The chain links TRBV3-1 (or the pseudogene TRBV3-2) to TRBJ2-7; 8 nucleotides match TRBD1. CDR1 LGHDT and CDR2 YNNKEL come from the germline V gene (reference sequence). V lost 5 bases and J lost 5; bases outside the gene matches: 17. The CDR3 has 17 residues. Here the CDR3 DNA reads TGTGCCAGCAGCTCTCGACAGGGGTCCCGGAGGGTGCACGAGCAGTACTTC. Translated, it gives CASSSRQGSRRVHEQYF.

The rearrangement uses TRBV9 and TRBJ1-1, with D possibly being TRBD1 (6 bases). The CDR3 sequence is 14 residues long. Per germline, CDR1 SGDLS and CDR2 YYNGEE. V was trimmed by 0 bases and J by 5 bases, leaving 11 bases between them. Written as DNA, the CDR3 is TGTGCCAGCAGCGTAGGGACAGAGGGGACTGAAGCTTTCTTT. It translates to CASSVGTEGTEAFF. The full variable domain, with the rest looked up from reference TRBV9 and TRBJ1-1, is DSGVTQTPKHLITATGQRVTLRCSPRSGDLSVYWYQQSLDQGLQFLIQYYNGEERAKGNILERFSAQQFPDLHSELNLSSLELGDSALYFCASSVGTEGTEAFFGQGTRLTVV.

This chain uses TRBV19 with TRBJ1-1, with D tentatively TRBD1 (6 bases). Germline lookup yields CDR1 LNHDA and CDR2 SQIVND (reference sequence). With 4 bases removed from V and 4 bases from J, the gap between germline ends came to 13 bases. The length of the CDR3 is 14 residues. The CDR3 nucleotides read TGTGCCAGTAGTAGGAATGACAGGAGCACTGAAGCTTTCTTT. Its translation: CASSRNDRSTEAFF.

This rearrangement joins TRBV3-1 (or the pseudogene TRBV3-2) to TRBJ1-2; the match to TRBD1 covers 10 bases. V shed 4 bases and J 4 bases; nucleotides not matched to a gene: 3. The CDR3 contains 14 residues. Germline V CDR1 and CDR2: LGHDT, YNNKEL (reference sequence). The CDR3 DNA sequence: TGTGCCAGCAGCCCCGGGGACAGGGGCTATGGCTACACCTTC. Encoded protein: CASSPGDRGYGYTF.

This clone has just one count. The rearrangement joins TRBV7-9 to TRBJ2-6, with D uncertain. CDR3 length equals 16 residues. V lost 6 bases and J lost 0, with 12 bases in between. Germline V CDR1 and CDR2: SEHNR, FQNEAQ (reference sequence). The CDR3 nucleotides read TGTGCCAGCAGTTTTAAAGTGAGCTCTGGGGCCAACGTCCTGACTTTC. Translating it yields CASSFKVSSGANVLTF.

The chain carries TRBV11-2 and TRBJ2-7, with TRBD2 matching over 8 bases. Losses at the gene ends were 6 bases for V and 2 bases for J; bases not matched to a gene: 6. Germline CDR1 and CDR2: SGHAT and FQNNGV. CDR3 length equals 14 residues. CDR3 sequence: CASSFSGDAYEQYF. CDR3 coding DNA: TGTGCCAGCAGTTTTAGCGGGGACGCCTACGAGCAGTACTTC. The entire variable domain, with the rest obtained from reference TRBV11-2 and TRBJ2-7, is as follows: EAGVAQSPRYKIIEKRQSVAFWCNPISGHATLYWYQQILGQGPKLLIQFQNNGVVDDSQLPKDRFSAERLKGVDSTLKIQPAKLEDSAVYLCASSFSGDAYEQYFGPGTRLTVT.